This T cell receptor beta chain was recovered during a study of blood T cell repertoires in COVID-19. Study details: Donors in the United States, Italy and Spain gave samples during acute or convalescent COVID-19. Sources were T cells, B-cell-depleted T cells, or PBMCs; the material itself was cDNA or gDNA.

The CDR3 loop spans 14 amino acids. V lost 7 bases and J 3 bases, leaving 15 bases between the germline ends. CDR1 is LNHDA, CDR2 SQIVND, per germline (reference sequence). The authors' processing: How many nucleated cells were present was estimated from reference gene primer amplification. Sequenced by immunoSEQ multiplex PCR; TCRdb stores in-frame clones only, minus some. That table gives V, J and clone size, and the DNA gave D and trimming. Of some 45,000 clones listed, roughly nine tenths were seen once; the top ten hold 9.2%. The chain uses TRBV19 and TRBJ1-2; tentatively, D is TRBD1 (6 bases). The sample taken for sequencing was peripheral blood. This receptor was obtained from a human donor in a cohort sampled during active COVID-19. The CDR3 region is CASNSGTKYYGYTF. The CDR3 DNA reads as TGTGCCAGTAATTCTGGGACAAAGTACTATGGCTACACCTTC.